Below, one T cell receptor (beta chain) is given with its context. It lacks a known antigen. No per-base quality is available; no much larger clone lies one base away. This sample was taken from a study of blood T cell repertoires in COVID-19 (dated by TCRdb to the early 2020s). Study-wide context: Collaborator samples came from the United States, Italy and Spain and covered acute and convalescent phases of COVID-19. The material from the prospective study consisted of cDNA or gDNA derived from T cells, B-cell-depleted T cells, or PBMCs. Subjects who had been exposed to COVID-19, were actively infected with it, or had recovered from it provided the deeply sampled blood TCRbeta repertoires that made up the dataset. The repertoires were released in a freely available public database intended as a resource for research on the immune response to SARS-CoV-2. The samples were drawn from two sources: the first 160 participants of the ongoing ImmuneRACE study, and 950 to 1,500 subjects contributed by 6 global collaborators. A de-identified subject ID, COVID-19 status, age in years and sex were almost always included in the sample metadata. Where available, HLA class I and class II types were obtained from metadata supplied by the sample provider rather than from assay-based typing. Findings and caveats that apply to the study as a whole: How much clinical and demographic metadata was included differed by source and by participant, and the metadata was provided uncurated.

Ends trimmed: V by 0 bases, J by 3 bases; bases unmatched to a gene: 7. The germline V gene supplies CDR1 SGDLS and CDR2 YYNGEE. The CDR3 contains 16 residues, cysteine and phenylalanine counted. Only the CDR3 portion is preserved as DNA: 48 bases, with reading frame beginning at the first base. The immunoSEQ Assay, a bias-controlled multiplex PCR, was used to amplify TCRbeta CDR3 regions from genomic DNA. Regarding the original processing steps: Within the assay, amplification of reference gene primers was used to estimate how many nucleated cells each sample contained. To quantify the absolute abundance of each unique TCRbeta CDR3 rearrangement, sequence reads were collapsed and filtered. For each sample, productive Simpson clonality was calculated as the square root of Simpson's diversity index over productive rearrangements. The source is immuneACCESS, and TCRdb retained only in-frame sequences with V and J called. Part of the clones is not carried over; for the studies checked, unresolved V genes explain less than half of this, and the remainder is unexplained. V, J and clone size are those of that table, while D and trimming were read from the DNA. This sample comprises about 140,000 clones, around 86% of them detected only once. Approximately 1.4% of the sample rests with the top ten.

Whole blood was collected in K2EDTA tubes by collaborating institutions according to the institutions' own protocols. For TCRbeta analysis, collaborators shipped samples in one of three forms: frozen whole blood, isolated PBMCs, or DNA extracted from either of those sample types. The sequenced material came from peripheral blood. The sequence came from a human donor in a cohort sampled during active COVID-19. Recombination connected TRBV9 to TRBJ2-5; 8 junctional bases match TRBD2. The CDR3 amino acid sequence is: CASSVGPAGGKETQYF. The bases read TGTGCCAGCAGCGTAGGTCCTGCGGGGGGAAAAGAGACCCAGTACTTC. With the portions outside the CDR3 filled from the reference TRBV9 and TRBJ2-5 genes, the complete variable region becomes DSGVTQTPKHLITATGQRVTLRCSPRSGDLSVYWYQQSLDQGLQFLIQYYNGEERAKGNILERFSAQQFPDLHSELNLSSLELGDSALYFCASSVGPAGGKETQYFGPGTRLLVL.